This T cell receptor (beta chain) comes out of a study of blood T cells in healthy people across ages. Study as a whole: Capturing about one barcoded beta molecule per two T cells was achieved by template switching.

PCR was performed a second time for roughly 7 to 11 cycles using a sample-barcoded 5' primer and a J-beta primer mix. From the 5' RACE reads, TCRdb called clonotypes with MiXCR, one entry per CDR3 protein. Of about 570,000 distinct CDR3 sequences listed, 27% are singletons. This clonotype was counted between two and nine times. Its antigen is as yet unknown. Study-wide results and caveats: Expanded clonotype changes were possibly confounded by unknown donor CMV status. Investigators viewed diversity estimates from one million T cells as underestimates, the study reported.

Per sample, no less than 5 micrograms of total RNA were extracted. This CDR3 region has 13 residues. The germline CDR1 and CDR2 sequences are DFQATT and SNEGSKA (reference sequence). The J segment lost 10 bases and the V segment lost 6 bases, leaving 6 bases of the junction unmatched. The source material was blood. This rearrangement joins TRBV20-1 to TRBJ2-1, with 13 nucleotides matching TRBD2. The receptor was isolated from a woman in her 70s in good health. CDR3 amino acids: CSAPPGLAGEQFF. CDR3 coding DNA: TGCAGTGCACCACCGGGACTAGCGGGGGAGCAGTTCTTC.